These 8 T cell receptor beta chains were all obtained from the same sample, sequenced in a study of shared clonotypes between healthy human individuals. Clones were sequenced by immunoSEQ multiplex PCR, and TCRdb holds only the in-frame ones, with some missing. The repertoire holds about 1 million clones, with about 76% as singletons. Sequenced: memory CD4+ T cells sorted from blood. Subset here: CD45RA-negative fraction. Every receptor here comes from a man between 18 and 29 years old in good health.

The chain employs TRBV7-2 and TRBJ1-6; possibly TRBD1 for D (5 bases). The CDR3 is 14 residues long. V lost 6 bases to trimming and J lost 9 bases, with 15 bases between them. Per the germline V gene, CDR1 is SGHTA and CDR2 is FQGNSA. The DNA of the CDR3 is TGTGCCAGCAGTCGGGGGGTGGGTAGTTCACCCCTCCACTTT. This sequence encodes CASSRGVGSSPLHF.

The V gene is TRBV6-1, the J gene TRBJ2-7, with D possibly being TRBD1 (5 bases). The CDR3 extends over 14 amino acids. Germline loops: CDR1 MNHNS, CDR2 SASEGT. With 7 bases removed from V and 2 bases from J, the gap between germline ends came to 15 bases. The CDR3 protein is CASTWTTQTYEQYF. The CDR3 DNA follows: TGTGCCAGCACTTGGACAACCCAAACCTACGAGCAGTACTTC.

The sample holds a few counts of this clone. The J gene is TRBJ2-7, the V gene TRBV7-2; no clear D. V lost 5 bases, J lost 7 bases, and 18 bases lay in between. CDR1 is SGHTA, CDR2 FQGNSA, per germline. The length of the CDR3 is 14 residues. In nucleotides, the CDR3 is TGTGCCAGCAGCCCCTCAGCAGGAACTGGTGAGCAGTACTTC. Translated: CASSPSAGTGEQYF.

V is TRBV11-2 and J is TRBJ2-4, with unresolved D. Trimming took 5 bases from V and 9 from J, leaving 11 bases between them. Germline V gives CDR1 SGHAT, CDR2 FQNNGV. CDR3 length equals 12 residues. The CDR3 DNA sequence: TGTGCCAGCAGCCGGACCCTAAGCATTCAGTACTTC. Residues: CASSRTLSIQYF.

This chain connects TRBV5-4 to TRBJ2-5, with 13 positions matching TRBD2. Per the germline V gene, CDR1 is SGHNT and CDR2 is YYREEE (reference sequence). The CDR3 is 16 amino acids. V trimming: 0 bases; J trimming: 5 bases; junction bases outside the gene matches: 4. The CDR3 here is CASSLAGTSGAETQYF. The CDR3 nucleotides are TGTGCCAGCAGCTTGGCCGGGACTAGCGGGGCGGAGACCCAGTACTTC.

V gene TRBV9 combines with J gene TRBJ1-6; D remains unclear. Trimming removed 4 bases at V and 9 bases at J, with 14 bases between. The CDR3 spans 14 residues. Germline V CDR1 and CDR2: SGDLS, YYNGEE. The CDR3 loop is CASSSRPSGSPLHF. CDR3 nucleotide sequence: TGTGCCAGCAGCTCACGTCCCTCGGGTTCACCCCTCCACTTT. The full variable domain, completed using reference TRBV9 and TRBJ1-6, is DSGVTQTPKHLITATGQRVTLRCSPRSGDLSVYWYQQSLDQGLQFLIQYYNGEERAKGNILERFSAQQFPDLHSELNLSSLELGDSALYFCASSSRPSGSPLHFGNGTRLTVT.

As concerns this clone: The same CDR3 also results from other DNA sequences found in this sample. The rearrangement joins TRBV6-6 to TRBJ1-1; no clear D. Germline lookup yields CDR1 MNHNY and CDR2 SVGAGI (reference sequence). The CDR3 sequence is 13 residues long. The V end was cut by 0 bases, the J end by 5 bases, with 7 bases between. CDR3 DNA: TGTGCCAGCAGTTACTCGGGCATAACTGAAGCTTTCTTT. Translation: CASSYSGITEAFF.

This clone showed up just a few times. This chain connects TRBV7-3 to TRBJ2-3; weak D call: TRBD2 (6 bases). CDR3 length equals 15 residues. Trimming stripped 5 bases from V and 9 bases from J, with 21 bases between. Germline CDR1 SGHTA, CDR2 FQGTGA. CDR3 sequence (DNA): TGTGCCAGCAGCCCTCTCGCGGGGTCAGCGGACACGCAGTATTTT. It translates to CASSPLAGSADTQYF. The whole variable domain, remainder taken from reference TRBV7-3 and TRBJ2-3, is GAGVSQTPSNKVTEKGKYVELRCDPISGHTALYWYRQSLGQGPEFLIYFQGTGAADDSGLPNDRFFAVRPEGSVSTLKIQRTERGDSAVYLCASSPLAGSADTQYFGPGTRLTVL.